These 24 T cell receptor beta chains were all obtained from the same sample, sequenced in a study of blood T cells in healthy people across ages. Combining a sample-barcoded 5' primer with a J-beta primer mix, a second PCR ran for about 6 to 12 cycles. Each CDR3 protein is one row after TCRdb ran MiXCR on the 5' RACE reads. The sample contains 1.2 million to 1.5 million distinct CDR3 sequences, 42% of which appear only once. The sample comprised blood. The receptors come from a woman under 30 in good health.

This clonotype was seen many times. The chain couples TRBV12-5 to TRBJ2-1, with no clear D. The germline V gene encodes CDR1 LGHNT and CDR2 FRNRAP. V was clipped by 1 base and J by 9 bases, with 7 bases between them. The CDR3 spans 12 residues. Here the CDR3 DNA reads TGTGCTAGTGGTTTGGGGCACGGTGAGCAGTTCTTC. Translation: CASGLGHGEQFF.

This clonotype was counted between two and nine times. The V gene is TRBV20-1, the J gene TRBJ2-7, with D tentatively TRBD2 (6 bases). The CDR3 spans 13 residues. Germline V CDR1 and CDR2: DFQATT, SNEGSKA (reference sequence). In DNA form, the CDR3 reads TGCACCCCGCCCCCTAGCGTCACCGAGCGGCAGTACTTC. Translated, it gives CTPPPSVTERQYF.

The chain links TRBV6-5 to TRBJ2-7; 12 nucleotides agree with TRBD1. After removal of 8 bases from V and 3 bases from J, the junction contained 2 bases not matched to a gene. Germline lookup yields CDR1 MNHEY and CDR2 SVGAGI. The CDR3 covers 13 residues. The CDR3 nucleotides are TGTGCCAGCGGGACAGGGGGCGGCTACGAGCAGTACTTC. This gives the protein CASGTGGGYEQYF.

This clonotype was detected a few times. V gene TRBV12-3 or TRBV12-4 combines with J gene TRBJ2-3; no firm D call. The V end was cut by 4 bases, the J end by 0 bases, with 17 bases between. The CDR3 has 17 residues. The CDR3 loop is CASSSPLGKASTDTQYF. CDR3 bases: TGTGCCAGCAGTTCCCCCCTTGGAAAGGCTAGCACAGATACGCAGTATTTT.

The chain links TRBV2 to TRBJ1-2, with D possibly being TRBD1 (6 bases). Trimming shortened V by 6 bases and J by 7 bases, and 15 bases separated the two germline ends. Per the germline V gene, CDR1 is SNHLY and CDR2 is FYNNEI. The CDR3 is 13 amino acids. CDR3 residues: CASSRQDGCGYTF. In nucleotides, the CDR3 is TGTGCCAGCAGCCGACAGGACGGATGTGGCTACACCTTC.

This clonotype was observed a few times. The rearrangement joins TRBV6-2 or TRBV6-3 to TRBJ2-1, with D possibly matching TRBD2 (5 bases). CDR3 length equals 14 residues. Germline V lookup: CDR1 MNHEY, CDR2 SVGEGT. Trimming took 5 bases from V and 9 from J, leaving 17 bases between them. DNA for the CDR3: TGTGCCAGCAGTCCTCGGGTCACGGCGGGTGAGCAGTTCTTC. The encoded protein is CASSPRVTAGEQFF.

The chain's CDR3 is CASNVITLKNTEAFF. The CDR3 nucleotides read TGTGCCAGCAACGTTATAACCCTTAAGAACACTGAAGCTTTCTTT. V usage is TRBV7-9 and J usage is TRBJ1-1; D gene ambiguous. V was cut by 7 bases and J by 1 base, with 16 bases left in between. Germline V gene data show CDR1 as SEHNR and CDR2 as FQNEAQ (reference sequence). This CDR3 has 15 amino acids. Together with reference TRBV7-9 and TRBJ1-1, the CDR3 gives the full variable domain: DTGVSQNPRHKITKRGQNVTFRCDPISEHNRLYWYRQTLGQGPEFLTYFQNEAQLEKSRLLSDRFSAERPKGSFSTLEIQRTEQGDSAMYLCASNVITLKNTEAFFGQGTRLTVV.

This chain joins TRBV12-3 or TRBV12-4 and TRBJ2-7, with 11 nucleotides matching TRBD1. This CDR3 is built from 18 residues. The V gene end was trimmed by 5 bases and the J gene end by 7 bases; junction bases not matched to a gene: 19. The CDR3 nucleotides are TGTGCCAGCAGTCCCTTATCTAGGACAGGGGGCCACTACAATGAGCAGTACTTC. This sequence encodes CASSPLSRTGGHYNEQYF.

The rearrangement uses TRBV7-8 and TRBJ2-1, with D possibly matching TRBD1 (9 bases). The CDR3 runs 15 residues. The V and J ends lost 2 bases and 9 bases respectively, with 17 bases between them. Looked up from germline, CDR1 is SGHVS and CDR2 is FQNEAQ. This CDR3 reads CASSLRDRGTSEQFF. The CDR3 DNA is TGTGCCAGCAGCTTAAGAGACAGGGGGACTAGTGAGCAGTTCTTC.

The J gene is TRBJ2-6, the V gene TRBV29-1, with D unclear. Germline lookup yields CDR1 SQVTM and CDR2 ANQGSEA. This CDR3 is built from 13 residues. V lost 7 bases and J lost 0, with 7 bases in between. The CDR3 loop is CSAFGSGANVLTF. CDR3 bases: TGCAGCGCCTTCGGCTCTGGGGCCAACGTCCTGACTTTC.

This clonotype was found a few times. V and J are TRBV6-2 or TRBV6-3 and TRBJ2-1; 7 bases align to TRBD1. CDR3 length: 15 amino acids. Trimming at V came to 6 bases and at J to 4 bases, leaving 9 bases not matched to a gene. Germline CDR1 reads MNHEY; CDR2 reads SVGEGT. As DNA, the CDR3 is TGTGCCAGCAGCCACCGGGACAGATCATACAATGAGCAGTTCTTC. Protein: CASSHRDRSYNEQFF.

There are many counts of this clonotype. CDR3 amino acids: CSAEDPSGRAKSTQFF. Here the CDR3 DNA reads TGCAGTGCTGAAGATCCTAGCGGGAGGGCCAAGTCGACGCAGTTCTTC. The V and J genes are TRBV20-1 and TRBJ2-1, with 12 nucleotides matching TRBD2. The length of the CDR3 is 16 residues. V gave up 5 bases and J gave up 12 bases; unmatched junction bases: 17. Germline assignment: CDR1 DFQATT and CDR2 SNEGSKA (reference sequence).

This clonotype was seen only a few times. CDR3 region: CASSWGNVETQYF. The CDR3 region has the DNA TGTGCCAGCAGTTGGGGTAACGTAGAGACCCAGTACTTC. The V call is TRBV27, the J call TRBJ2-5, with D unresolved. The length of the CDR3 is 13 residues. V was shortened by 4 bases and J by 4 bases, with 10 bases between the two germline ends. Germline CDR1 MNHEY, CDR2 SMNVEV (reference sequence).

J is TRBJ2-7 and V is TRBV5-1; 11 nucleotides match TRBD2. The V segment lost 5 bases and the J segment 3 bases; nucleotides outside the gene matches: 7. In germline, CDR1 is SGHRS, CDR2 YFSETQ. The CDR3 covers 15 residues. DNA of the CDR3: TGCGCCAGCAGACCCGGGACTAGCGGATTCTACGAGCAGTACTTC. It codes for CASRPGTSGFYEQYF.

This clonotype occurred a few times. The gene calls are TRBV29-1 and TRBJ2-1, with D possibly matching TRBD1 (6 bases). The J call may be faulty, since TRBJ2-7 better matches the DNA end. The CDR3 extends over 13 amino acids. Germline V gene sequence: CDR1 SQVTM, CDR2 ANQGSEA. The CDR3 is CSAQGGVVYEQYF. The DNA of the CDR3 is TGCAGCGCCCAAGGGGGAGTCGTGTATGAGCAGTACTTC.

The chain couples TRBV6-5 to TRBJ2-3; 10 nucleotides line up with TRBD2. Germline V lookup: CDR1 MNHEY, CDR2 SVGAGI. The CDR3 totals 16 residues. V lost 0 bases, J lost 4 bases, and 4 bases stayed unmatched. Written as DNA, the CDR3 is TGTGCCAGCAGTTACTCGGCTAGCGGGGGACCAGATACGCAGTATTTT. Its translation: CASSYSASGGPDTQYF.

V usage is TRBV10-3 and J usage is TRBJ2-3, with 8 nucleotides matching TRBD2. Looked up from germline, CDR1 is ENHRY and CDR2 is SYGVKD. This CDR3 is built from 17 residues. The ends lost 3 bases at V and 3 bases at J; junction bases unmatched: 11. CDR3 sequence reads: CAISDRVGGGLTDTQYF. CDR3 bases: TGTGCCATCAGTGATAGGGTCGGGGGGGGCCTGACAGATACGCAGTATTTT.

To note about this clonotype: One junction end does not reproduce the germline sequence, and a read error may be involved. The V gene is TRBV12-3 or TRBV12-4, the J gene TRBJ1-1; TRBD1 agrees at 12 bases. CDR3 length: 13 residues. Here the CDR3 reads CASSPGTGGEAFF. DNA of the CDR3: TGCGCCAGCAGCCCGGGGACAGGGGGCGAAGCTTTCTTT.

The J gene is TRBJ1-2, the V gene TRBV27, with a weak D call TRBD1 (5 bases). Per germline, CDR1 MNHEY and CDR2 SMNVEV (reference sequence). V lost 9 bases to trimming and J lost 4 bases, with 18 bases between them. The CDR3 spans 14 residues. The chain's CDR3 is CASSAGRGSYGYTF. The DNA for the CDR3 is TGTGCCAGTTCGGCAGGGCGTGGGAGCTATGGCTACACCTTC.

At least ten counts were recorded for this clonotype. The chain has TRBV2 and TRBJ2-5; tentative D call: TRBD2 (5 bases). Germline CDR1 SNHLY, CDR2 FYNNEI. V lost 6 bases and J 0 bases, leaving 8 bases between the germline ends. This CDR3 has 13 amino acids. The CDR3 nucleotides are TGTGCCAGCAGCACGGGAAACCAAGAGACCCAGTACTTC. Amino acids: CASSTGNQETQYF.

The J gene is TRBJ1-4, the V gene TRBV20-1, with D perhaps TRBD1 (6 bases). The ends were cut back, 3 bases at V and 8 bases at J, with 16 bases in the middle. Germline CDR1 and CDR2: DFQATT and SNEGSKA (reference sequence). This CDR3 has 14 amino acids. The CDR3 region is CSASSGAEREKLFF. DNA for the CDR3: TGCAGTGCTAGTTCGGGGGCGGAAAGGGAAAAACTGTTTTTT.

This rearrangement joins TRBV6-5 to TRBJ2-7; 9 bases fit TRBD1. The CDR3 totals 15 residues. The germline V gene encodes CDR1 MNHEY and CDR2 SVGAGI. Trimming removed 7 bases from V and 5 bases from J; junction bases left unmatched: 12. CDR3 sequence reads: CASTSSGTGYHEQYF. The CDR3 DNA reads TGTGCCAGCACTTCTTCCGGGACAGGGTACCACGAGCAGTACTTC.

This clonotype has a handful of counts. V is TRBV5-1 and J is TRBJ2-1; tentatively, D is TRBD2 (6 bases). V dropped 4 bases and J dropped 4 bases, with 15 bases sitting between them. The length of the CDR3 is 15 residues. Per the germline V gene, CDR1 is SGHRS and CDR2 is YFSETQ. CDR3 sequence: CASSLPTRPYNEQFF. CDR3 nucleotide sequence: TGCGCCAGCAGCCTGCCGACTAGACCTTACAATGAGCAGTTCTTC.

The chain combines TRBV27 with TRBJ2-5; no definite D call. The DNA end is a closer match to TRBJ2-1, so the J assignment may be wrong. Germline V gives CDR1 MNHEY, CDR2 SMNVEV (reference sequence). This CDR3 has 15 amino acids. DNA of the CDR3: TGTGCCAGCAGTCCAGAAATAGGGCGACAAGAGACCCAGTTCTTC. This encodes CASSPEIGRQETQFF.